A single sample is the source of the 28 T cell receptor beta chains below, sequenced in a study of T cell changes during pregnancy in multiple sclerosis. The method was immunoSEQ multiplex PCR; TCRdb's version includes in-frame clones alone and lacks a portion of them. The data hold around 29,000 clones, with about 89% observed a single time. The source material was CD4+ T cells from peripheral blood mononuclear cells, sampled in the first trimester of pregnancy. Every receptor here comes from a female donor in good health, enrolled as a control in a pregnancy study.

The chain recombines TRBV27 with TRBJ2-3; D is possibly TRBD2 (6 bases). V lost 3 bases, J lost 3 bases, and 10 bases lay in between. Germline V lookup: CDR1 MNHEY, CDR2 SMNVEV (reference sequence). The CDR3 spans 14 residues. The CDR3 loop reads CASSFGGSTDTQYF. Written as DNA, the CDR3 is TGTGCCAGCAGTTTCGGAGGGAGTACAGATACGCAGTATTTT.

The CDR3 reads CASSLSGVYEQYF. In DNA, the CDR3 is TGTGCCAGCAGCTTATCAGGGGTATACGAGCAGTACTTC. This sequence joins TRBV7-8 and TRBJ2-7, with D maybe TRBD1 (6 bases). Germline V CDR1 and CDR2: SGHVS, FQNEAQ. Trimming took 2 bases from V and 4 from J, leaving 9 bases between them. The CDR3 totals 13 residues. The entire variable domain, with the rest obtained from reference TRBV7-8 and TRBJ2-7, is as follows: GAGVSQSPRYKVAKRGQDVALRCDPISGHVSLFWYQQALGQGPEFLTYFQNEAQLDKSGLPSDRFFAERPEGSVSTLKIQRTQQEDSAVYLCASSLSGVYEQYFGPGTRLTVT.

This chain uses TRBV9 with TRBJ1-6, with D possibly TRBD1 on 5 matching bases. V dropped 0 bases and J dropped 10 bases, with 11 bases sitting between them. CDR1 is SGDLS and CDR2 is YYNGEE in the germline V gene. CDR3 length equals 14 residues. Here the CDR3 DNA reads TGTGCCAGCAGCGTAGACGGGGGAGGCTCACCCCTCCACTTT. Protein product: CASSVDGGGSPLHF.

The chain combines TRBV29-1 with TRBJ1-2, with a possible D match to TRBD1 (6 bases). Germline CDR1 SQVTM, CDR2 ANQGSEA. Trimming shortened V by 3 bases and J by 10 bases, and 21 bases separated the two germline ends. The CDR3 consists of 14 residues. The CDR3, as DNA: TGCAGCGTTGAGCCACTAGGGGACAAGGTCGACTACACCTTC. Its translation is CSVEPLGDKVDYTF.

The rearrangement links TRBV7-2 to TRBJ2-7, with 8 bases lining up with TRBD1. There are 15 residues in the CDR3. Per germline, CDR1 SGHTA and CDR2 FQGNSA. Unmatched junction bases numbered 7, after V lost 1 base and J lost 5 bases. The CDR3 coding sequence is TGTGCCAGCAGCTTAGGAGGACAGGGTACCGACGAGCAGTACTTC. It translates to CASSLGGQGTDEQYF.

This clone has more than one count but fewer than ten. This chain links TRBV5-6 with TRBJ2-1; D unclear. The CDR3 spans 13 residues. V lost 0 bases, J lost 8 bases, and 9 bases lay in between. Germline V gene data show CDR1 as SGHDT and CDR2 as YYEEEE. The CDR3 sequence is CASSLEQPHEQFF. For the CDR3, the DNA is TGTGCCAGCAGCTTGGAACAGCCTCATGAGCAGTTCTTC.

This clone occurred once. The V call is TRBV5-1, the J call TRBJ1-3, with 7 bases matching TRBD1. Germline-derived CDR1 and CDR2 are SGHRS and YFSETQ. V lost 0 bases to trimming and J lost 0 bases; unmatched junction nucleotides: 3. CDR3 size: 16 residues. CDR3 in DNA: TGCGCCAGCAGCTTGGGGGGGACAGTCTCTGGAAACACCATATATTTT. Translating gives CASSLGGTVSGNTIYF.

The rearrangement joins TRBV29-1 to TRBJ2-2, with D possibly TRBD1 on 6 matching bases. Germline CDR1 is SQVTM and CDR2 is ANQGSEA. The CDR3 is 13 residues long. V was pared by 3 bases and J by 5 bases, with 10 bases between. This chain's CDR3 is CSVDRGPTGELFF. CDR3 bases: TGCAGCGTTGACAGGGGTCCGACCGGGGAGCTGTTTTTT.

The chain combines TRBV2 with TRBJ1-1; the match to TRBD1 covers 9 bases. CDR3 length: 14 residues. Germline V gene sequence: CDR1 SNHLY, CDR2 FYNNEI. Trimming at V came to 7 bases and at J to 5 bases, leaving 8 bases not matched to a gene. CDR3 in amino acids: CASTQQGAGTEAFF. In DNA form, the CDR3 reads TGTGCCAGCACCCAACAGGGGGCAGGGACTGAAGCTTTCTTT. Full variable domain (outside the CDR3, taken from reference TRBV2 and TRBJ1-1): EPEVTQTPSHQVTQMGQEVILRCVPISNHLYFYWYRQILGQKVEFLVSFYNNEISEKSEIFDDQFSVERPDGSNFTLKIRSTKLEDSAMYFCASTQQGAGTEAFFGQGTRLTVV.

The chain combines TRBV28 with TRBJ1-5; a possible D gene is TRBD1 (5 bases). The ends were cut back, 0 bases at V and 4 bases at J, with 13 bases in the middle. The CDR3 is 16 amino acids. The germline V gene encodes CDR1 MDHEN and CDR2 SYDVKM. CDR3 sequence (DNA): TGTGCCAGCAGTTTATGGCGGGGGGGACTGAATCAGCCCCAGCATTTT. It specifies CASSLWRGGLNQPQHF.

The chain employs TRBV6-1 and TRBJ1-2; TRBD1 is a possible D gene (5 bases). V was cut by 6 bases and J by 4 bases, with 15 bases left in between. The germline V gene has CDR1 MNHNS and CDR2 SASEGT. This CDR3 region has 14 residues. The DNA for the CDR3 is TGTGCCAGCAGCCCAGAGGCAGGGCCCTATGGCTACACCTTC. Its translation: CASSPEAGPYGYTF.

The CDR3 region has the DNA TGTGCCAGCAGTGGCCACAGAGACGGCTACACCTTC. Its protein product is CASSGHRDGYTF. This chain links TRBV2 with TRBJ1-2; D is ambiguous. This CDR3 has 12 amino acids. Trimming removed 4 bases at V and 8 bases at J, with 11 bases between. CDR1 is SNHLY and CDR2 is FYNNEI in the germline V gene. The full variable domain, in which reference TRBV2 and TRBJ1-2 provide the parts outside the CDR3, is EPEVTQTPSHQVTQMGQEVILRCVPISNHLYFYWYRQILGQKVEFLVSFYNNEISEKSEIFDDQFSVERPDGSNFTLKIRSTKLEDSAMYFCASSGHRDGYTFGSGTRLTVV.

This rearrangement joins TRBV5-6 to TRBJ2-4; 10 bases agree with TRBD1. CDR1 and CDR2 (germline): SGHDT, YYEEEE. This CDR3 has 16 residues. V lost 3 bases, J lost 6 bases, and 9 bases stayed unmatched. This CDR3 is CASSSTGTGVGNIQYF. The CDR3 DNA sequence: TGTGCCAGCAGCTCTACCGGGACAGGGGTTGGAAACATTCAGTACTTC.

The rearrangement uses TRBV4-1 and TRBJ2-5, with 10 bases that match TRBD1. CDR1 is MGHRA, CDR2 YSYEKL, per germline. The CDR3 is 17 amino acids. V lost 4 bases and J lost 3; bases outside the gene matches: 11. The CDR3 DNA sequence: TGCGCCAGCAGCCCCATCCAGCGACAGGGGGCCAAAGAGACCCAGTACTTC. It encodes CASSPIQRQGAKETQYF.

V and J are TRBV12-5 and TRBJ1-4, with 9 bases aligning to TRBD1. From germline, CDR1 is LGHNT and CDR2 FRNRAP. The CDR3 is made up of 16 amino acids. J was trimmed by 6 bases and V by 4 bases; bases with no gene match: 9. The CDR3 DNA is TGTGCTAGTGGTTGGGACAGGGAAGTCTTCTATGAAAAACTGTTTTTT. It translates to CASGWDREVFYEKLFF.

The chain uses TRBV7-9 and TRBJ1-1; 9 bases fit TRBD1. CDR1 SEHNR and CDR2 FQNEAQ come from the germline V gene (reference sequence). The CDR3 sequence is 17 residues long. V shed 7 bases and J 0 bases; nucleotides not matched to a gene: 12. The CDR3 DNA is TGTGCCAGCAACATCCGGGACAGGGCCGATATGAACACTGAAGCTTTCTTT. Translating it yields CASNIRDRADMNTEAFF. The variable domain in full, completed from reference TRBV7-9 and TRBJ1-1, reads DTGVSQNPRHKITKRGQNVTFRCDPISEHNRLYWYRQTLGQGPEFLTYFQNEAQLEKSRLLSDRFSAERPKGSFSTLEIQRTEQGDSAMYLCASNIRDRADMNTEAFFGQGTRLTVV.

This chain joins TRBV5-3 and TRBJ1-1; tentatively, D is TRBD1 (5 bases). TRBV5-3 is an ORF, and what it does is uncertain. Trimming stripped 7 bases from V and 0 bases from J, with 13 bases between. This CDR3 region has 14 residues. CDR3 amino acids: CARALRGMNTEAFF. Here the CDR3 DNA reads TGTGCCAGAGCTCTGCGGGGGATGAACACTGAAGCTTTCTTT.

In its sample, this clone was seen once. This chain links TRBV10-3 with TRBJ2-5, with D tentatively TRBD2 (7 bases). The CDR3 extends over 14 amino acids. The V end lost 7 bases, the J end lost 5 bases, and 17 bases lay between the germline ends. In germline, CDR1 is ENHRY, CDR2 SYGVKD. The CDR3 coding sequence is TGTGCCATCAACAAGGAGGGGGGGCATGAGACCCAGTACTTC. It translates to CAINKEGGHETQYF.

This clone appeared a single time. The chain has TRBV7-9 and TRBJ2-1, with D possibly TRBD1 on 6 matching bases. The CDR3 contains 14 residues. Per the germline V gene, CDR1 is SEHNR and CDR2 is FQNEAQ (reference sequence). Between the trimmed V and J ends, which lost 2 bases and 9 bases, there was a span of 14 bases. The CDR3 nucleotides are TGTGCCAGCAGCTTACTGCTGGGGGCAGGTGAGCAGTTCTTC. As protein: CASSLLLGAGEQFF.

V usage is TRBV28 and J usage is TRBJ1-1, with a tentative D call TRBD1 (6 bases). The ends were cut back, 6 bases at V and 1 base at J, with 15 bases in the middle. Per the germline V gene, CDR1 is MDHEN and CDR2 is SYDVKM. The CDR3 length is 15 residues. DNA for the CDR3: TGTGCCAGCAGCCCTTTTACAGGGACGAACACTGAAGCTTTCTTT. It translates to CASSPFTGTNTEAFF. The complete variable domain, with remaining parts taken from reference TRBV28 and TRBJ1-1, reads DVKVTQSSRYLVKRTGEKVFLECVQDMDHENMFWYRQDPGLGLRLIYFSYDVKMKEKGDIPEGYSVSREKKERFSLILESASTNQTSMYLCASSPFTGTNTEAFFGQGTRLTVV.

V is TRBV28 and J is TRBJ2-7, with D possibly TRBD2 on 5 matching bases. Deletions cut 6 bases from V and 2 bases from J, with 11 bases between. CDR1 and CDR2 from the germline V gene are MDHEN and SYDVKM. The CDR3 runs to 13 residues. The CDR3 region has the DNA TGTGCCAGCAGGGGAGCTGGCCCCTACGAGCAGTACTTC. It encodes CASRGAGPYEQYF.

The DNA of the CDR3 is TGTGCCAGCAGCCGGAGTGGCAGGGGAACACTTCAAGGAAATTCACCCCTCCACTTT. It is translated as CASSRSGRGTLQGNSPLHF. V is TRBV27 and J is TRBJ1-6, with D perhaps TRBD1 (6 bases). V was clipped by 6 bases and J by 7 bases, with 28 bases between them. This CDR3 region has 19 residues. From germline, CDR1 is MNHEY and CDR2 SMNVEV (reference sequence).

J is TRBJ2-7 and V is TRBV2; D gene ambiguous. The length of the CDR3 is 12 residues. Germline values: CDR1 SNHLY, CDR2 FYNNEI. V lost 3 bases, J lost 4 bases, and 7 bases lay in between. The CDR3: CASSESLYEQYF. CDR3 bases: TGTGCCAGCAGTGAGAGTCTTTACGAGCAGTACTTC.

The rearrangement uses TRBV28 and TRBJ1-3; D perhaps matches TRBD1 (6 bases). Germline-derived CDR1 and CDR2 are MDHEN and SYDVKM. Trimming removed 3 bases at V and 5 bases at J, with 17 bases between. The CDR3 is 16 residues long. Here the CDR3 reads CASSFYPTGFRNTIYF. The CDR3 coding sequence is TGTGCCAGCAGTTTTTACCCCACAGGGTTTCGAAACACCATATATTTT. The entire variable domain, with the rest obtained from reference TRBV28 and TRBJ1-3, is as follows: DVKVTQSSRYLVKRTGEKVFLECVQDMDHENMFWYRQDPGLGLRLIYFSYDVKMKEKGDIPEGYSVSREKKERFSLILESASTNQTSMYLCASSFYPTGFRNTIYFGEGSWLTVV.

J is TRBJ1-1 and V is TRBV28, with D possibly TRBD1 on 6 matching bases. This CDR3 has 11 amino acids. Germline lookup yields CDR1 MDHEN and CDR2 SYDVKM. The V end was cut by 2 bases, the J end by 9 bases, with 7 bases between. CDR3 bases: TGTGCCAGCAGTTTAGGGACAAAAGCTTTCTTT. Translated: CASSLGTKAFF.

This clone was seen only once. V is TRBV7-5 and J is TRBJ1-4; the table gives TRBD1 as D, unverified against the DNA. TRBV7-5 is a pseudogene. The CDR3 has 16 amino acids. The CDR3 here is CARSFTTGTAGEKLFF. The CDR3 DNA follows: TGTGCCAGAAGCTTCACTACAGGGACCGCGGGTGAAAAACTGTTTTTT.

The CDR3 loop reads CASSTRDGGTEAFF. In DNA form, the CDR3 reads TGTGCCAGCAGCACTCGGGACGGGGGCACTGAAGCTTTCTTT. The V and J genes are TRBV7-8 and TRBJ1-1, with D possibly TRBD1 on 5 matching bases. The V gene lost 5 bases and the J gene lost 4 bases, with 14 bases spanning the gap. The length of the CDR3 is 14 residues. Germline loops: CDR1 SGHVS, CDR2 FQNEAQ.

CDR3 coding DNA: TGCAGCGTTGGCGGGAGTACCCTCGGAGAGCAGTTCTTC. Translated, it gives CSVGGSTLGEQFF. The rearrangement joins TRBV29-1 to TRBJ2-1; 7 bases are a match to TRBD2. V shed 4 bases and J 10 bases; nucleotides not matched to a gene: 10. CDR3 size: 13 residues. Germline CDR1 reads SQVTM; CDR2 reads ANQGSEA.